This T cell receptor (beta chain) is drawn from a study of blood T cell repertoires in COVID-19 (dated by TCRdb to 2020 to 2022). About the investigation overall: The collaborator samples originated in the United States, Italy and Spain and spanned the acute and convalescent phases of COVID-19. The repertoires were released in a freely available public database intended as a resource for research on the immune response to SARS-CoV-2. The samples were drawn from two sources: the first 160 participants of the ongoing ImmuneRACE study, and approximately 1,300 subjects contributed by 6 global collaborators. Deeply sampled blood TCRbeta repertoires from subjects exposed to, actively infected with, or recovered from COVID-19 were included in the dataset. The sample metadata nearly always contained a de-identified subject ID, COVID-19 status, age in years and sex. The prospective study material was composed of cDNA or gDNA derived from T cells, B-cell-depleted T cells, or PBMCs. HLA class I and class II types, where available, came from metadata supplied by the sample provider rather than from assay-based typing.

TCRbeta CDR3 regions were amplified from genomic DNA by means of the immunoSEQ Assay, a bias-controlled multiplex PCR. As for the authors' bioinformatics: Within the assay, amplification of reference gene primers was used to estimate how many nucleated cells each sample contained. To quantify the absolute abundance of each unique TCRbeta CDR3 rearrangement, sequence reads were collapsed and filtered. For each sample, productive Simpson clonality was calculated as the square root of Simpson's diversity index across productive rearrangements. As stored in TCRdb, this immuneACCESS dataset retains in-frame rearrangements with V and J assigned. A fraction of the clones does not appear; measured against another copy, unresolved V genes explain less than half of the discrepancy, and the remainder lacks a known reason. V and J calls and clone size come straight from that table; D and trimming were deduced from the DNA. A total of 110,000 or so clones appear in this sample, roughly 82% of them only once. The leading ten clones occupy approximately 8.1% of the sample.

CDR1 SGDLS and CDR2 YYNGEE were looked up in the germline V gene. The CDR3 runs 16 amino acids, cysteine and phenylalanine included. Only the CDR3 portion is preserved as DNA: 48 bases, with reading frame beginning at the first base. The germline V and J ends show losses of 0 bases and 1 base respectively, and no gene match explains 3 bases of the junction. What the work shows at the level of the full study, not this receptor alone: The amount of clinical and demographic metadata varied by source and participant and was provided uncurated.

Worth noting for this clone: Its antigen is still unknown. No much larger clone is present one base from it, and per-base qualities are unavailable.

The collaborating institutions used their own protocols to collect whole blood in K2EDTA tubes. For TCRbeta analysis, collaborator samples were shipped as frozen whole blood, as isolated PBMCs, or as DNA extracted from either sample type. This chain joins TRBV9 to TRBJ1-4; TRBD1 aligns with 7 central bases. The clonotype was recovered from a woman between 40 and 50 years old with acute or convalescent COVID-19. The material sequenced was peripheral blood. The CDR3 region: CASSVAQGGTNEKLFF. The nucleotide sequence is TGTGCCAGCAGCGTAGCTCAGGGGGGAACTAATGAAAAACTGTTTTTT.